This TCR beta chain was observed in a study of shared clonotypes between healthy human individuals. Concerning this clone itself: No antigen is known for it.

The germline V gene encodes CDR1 MDHEN and CDR2 SYDVKM. The CDR3 extends over 13 amino acids. Unmatched junction bases numbered 7, after V lost 4 bases and J lost 8 bases. Every donor was a Caucasian adult from Nashville, Tennessee. TCRdb's copy holds only in-frame clones and misses some; the assay was immunoSEQ multiplex PCR. The sample shows about 450,000 clones, around 79% of them seen only once. Notes on the study in general: The genetic and exposure-history diversity represented was limited by few donors.

This chain links TRBV28 with TRBJ2-7; 8 bases are shared with TRBD1. The sequence came from a woman between 40 and 55 years old in good health. Some clones in this sample may be carry-over from other donors' samples. The material sequenced was PBMCs. The CDR3 bases are TGTGCCAGCAGTTCCTCTGACAGGGGCCAGCAGTACTTC. Encoded protein: CASSSSDRGQQYF.